This TCR beta chain originates from a study of PD-1 blockade in classical Hodgkin lymphoma. Study-wide points: Healthy donors reportedly exceeded newly diagnosed patients in baseline TCR diversity. Some patients began nivolumab under 1 year after ASCT. These patients were excluded from later analyses.

Time point defined: cycle 4 day 1 (C4D1), after more than five weeks of nivolumab. The patients all showed relapse after autologous stem cell transplantation, while their brentuximab vedotin exposure varied. With magnetic negative selection, CD4+ T cells were purified from PBMCs that had been thawed. Some clones are missing from TCRdb's copy, which holds only in-frame ones; the method was immunoSEQ multiplex PCR. This repertoire shows around 37,000 clones, more than 85% found once; its top ten account for around 0.3%. Germline V lookup: CDR1 SNHLY, CDR2 FYNNEI. V was cut by 0 bases and J by 8 bases, with 11 bases left in between. This CDR3 contains 14 residues. Of note for this clone: Its antigen is not identified.

The genes are TRBV2 and TRBJ2-1; D could derive from TRBD1 or TRBD2 (5 bases each). Sequencing used CD4+ T cells from blood, obtained before the fourth cycle of nivolumab. This receptor was identified in a human donor with classical Hodgkin lymphoma. For the CDR3, the DNA is TGTGCCAGCAGTGAAGCTCGAGTGGGGGATGAGCAGTTCTTC. Translation gives CASSEARVGDEQFF.